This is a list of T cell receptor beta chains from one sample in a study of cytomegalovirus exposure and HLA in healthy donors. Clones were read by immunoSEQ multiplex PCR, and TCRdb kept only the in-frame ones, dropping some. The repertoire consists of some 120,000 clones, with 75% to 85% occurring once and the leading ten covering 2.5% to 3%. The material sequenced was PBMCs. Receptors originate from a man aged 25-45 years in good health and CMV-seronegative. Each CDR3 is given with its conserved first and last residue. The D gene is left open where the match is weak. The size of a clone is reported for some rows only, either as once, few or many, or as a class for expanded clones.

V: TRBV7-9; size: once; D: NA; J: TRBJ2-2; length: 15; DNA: TGTGCCAGCAGCTTAGGACTATTGAACACCGGGGAGCTGTTTTTT; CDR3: CASSLGLLNTGELFF
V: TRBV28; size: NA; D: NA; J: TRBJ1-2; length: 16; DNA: TGTGCCAGCAGAAATCAATTTAGGACAGTAAACTATGGCTACACCTTC; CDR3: CASRNQFRTVNYGYTF
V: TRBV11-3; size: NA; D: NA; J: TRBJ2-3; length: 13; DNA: TGTGCCAGCACGTTCAGGGTTGGGGATACGCAGTATTTT; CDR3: CASTFRVGDTQYF
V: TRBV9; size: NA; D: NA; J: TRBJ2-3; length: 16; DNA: TGTGCCAGCAGCACCAGCGGAGATCCTAGCACAGATACGCAGTATTTT; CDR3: CASSTSGDPSTDTQYF
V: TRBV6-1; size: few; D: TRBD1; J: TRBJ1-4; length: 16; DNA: TGTGCCAGCAGTGAAGTATCAGGACAGGGCGGGGAAAAACTGTTTTTT; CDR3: CASSEVSGQGGEKLFF
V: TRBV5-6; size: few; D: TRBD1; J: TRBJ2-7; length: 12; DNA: TGTGCCAGCAGCTTGGATGTCCAGGGGGAGTACTTC; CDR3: CASSLDVQGEYF
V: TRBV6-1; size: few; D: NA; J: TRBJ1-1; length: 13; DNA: TGTGCCAGCAGTCCTATCCATAACACTGAAGCTTTCTTT; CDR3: CASSPIHNTEAFF
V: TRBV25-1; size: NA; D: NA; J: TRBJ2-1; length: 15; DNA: TGTGCCAGATCCCCCCAGGCAGGTGGTCTCAATGAGCAGTTCTTC; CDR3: CARSPQAGGLNEQFF
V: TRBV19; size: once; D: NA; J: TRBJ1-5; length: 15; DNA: TGTGCCAGTAGTATCCAGGGTATAAGCAATCAGCCCCAGCATTTT; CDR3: CASSIQGISNQPQHF
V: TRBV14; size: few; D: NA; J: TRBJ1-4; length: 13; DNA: TGTGCCAGCAGCCGGGGAGAAGGAGAAAAACTGTTTTTT; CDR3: CASSRGEGEKLFF
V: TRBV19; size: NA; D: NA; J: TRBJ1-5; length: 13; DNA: TGTGCCAGTAGTAGGCAGGGGAATCAGCCCCAGCATTTT; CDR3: CASSRQGNQPQHF
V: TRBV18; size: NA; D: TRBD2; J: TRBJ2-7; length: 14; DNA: TGTGCCAGCTCCCAGGGAGCGGGAGAGGACGAGCAGTACTTC; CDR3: CASSQGAGEDEQYF
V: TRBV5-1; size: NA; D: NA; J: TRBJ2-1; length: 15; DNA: TGCGCCAGCAGCTTGATGCGGGGCTCCTACAATGAGCAGTTCTTC; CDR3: CASSLMRGSYNEQFF
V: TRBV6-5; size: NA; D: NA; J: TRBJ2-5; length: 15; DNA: TGTGCCAGCAGTTACGCTACTTCGGGCGGGGAGACCCAGTACTTC; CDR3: CASSYATSGGETQYF
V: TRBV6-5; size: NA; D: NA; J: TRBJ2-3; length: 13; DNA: TGTGCCAGCAGACAGGAGAACACAGATACGCAGTATTTT; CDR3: CASRQENTDTQYF
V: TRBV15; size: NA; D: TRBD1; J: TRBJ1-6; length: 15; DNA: TGTGCCACCAGCACCGTGACAGGGGGCGGATCACCCCTCCACTTT; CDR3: CATSTVTGGGSPLHF
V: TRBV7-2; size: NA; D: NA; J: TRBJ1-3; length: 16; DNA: TGTGCCAGCAGCTTAGGATCAGGTATCTCTGGAAACACCATATATTTT; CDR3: CASSLGSGISGNTIYF
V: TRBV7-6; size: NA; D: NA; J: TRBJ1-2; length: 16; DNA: TGTGCCAGCAGCTTGGTCCCTATCGCTACTACCTATGGCTACACCTTC; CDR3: CASSLVPIATTYGYTF
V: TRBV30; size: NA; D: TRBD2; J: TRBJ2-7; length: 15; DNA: TGTGCCTGGAGTGCCGGGACTAGCGGCACCTACGAGCAGTACTTC; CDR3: CAWSAGTSGTYEQYF
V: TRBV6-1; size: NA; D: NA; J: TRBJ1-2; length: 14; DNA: TGTGCCAGCAGTGTGGGGGCAGGAAGGGAGAAAAACACCTTC; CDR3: CASSVGAGREKNTF
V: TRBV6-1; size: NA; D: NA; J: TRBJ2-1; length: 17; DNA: TGTGCCAGCAGTGGGGCAGGGGGGCGCAGCTCCTACAATGAGCAGTTCTTC; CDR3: CASSGAGGRSSYNEQFF
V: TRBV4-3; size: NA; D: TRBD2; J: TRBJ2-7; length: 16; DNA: TGCGCCAGCAGCCAAGGCAGCGGGAGGTTCACCTACGAGCAGTACTTC; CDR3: CASSQGSGRFTYEQYF
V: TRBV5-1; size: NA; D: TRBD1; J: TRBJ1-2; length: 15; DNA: TGCGCCAGCAGCCCCGGACAGGGGTTGCACTATGGCTACACCTTC; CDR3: CASSPGQGLHYGYTF
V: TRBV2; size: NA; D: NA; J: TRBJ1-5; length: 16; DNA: TGTGCCAGCAGTGATTTAAGGGGGACCTTCAATCAGCCCCAGCATTTT; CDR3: CASSDLRGTFNQPQHF
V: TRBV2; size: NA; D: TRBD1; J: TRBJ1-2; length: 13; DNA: TGTGCCAGCAGTGAAAACCAGGGGGCTGGCTACACCTTC; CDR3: CASSENQGAGYTF
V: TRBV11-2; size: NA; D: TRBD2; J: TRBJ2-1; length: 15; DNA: TGTGCCAGCAGCTTAGGGGGACTAGCGACTAATGAGCAGTTCTTC; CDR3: CASSLGGLATNEQFF
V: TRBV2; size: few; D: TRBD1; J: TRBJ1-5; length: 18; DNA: TGTGCCAGCAGTGATATTTCGTGGGAGGGACAGGGCAATCAGCCCCAGAATTTT; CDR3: CASSDISWEGQGNQPQNF
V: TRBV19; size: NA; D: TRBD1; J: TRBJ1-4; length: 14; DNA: TGTGCCAGTAGTCCGGGACAGGGGGCATGGGGGGCGTTTTTT; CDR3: CASSPGQGAWGAFF
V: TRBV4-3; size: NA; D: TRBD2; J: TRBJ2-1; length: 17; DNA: TGCGCCAGCAGCCAAGATGGGGCTAGCGGGAGGGACAATGAGCAGTTCTTC; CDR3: CASSQDGASGRDNEQFF
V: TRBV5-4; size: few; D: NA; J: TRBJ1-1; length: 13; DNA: TGTGCCAGCAGCTCTGGAGGGGCCTATGAAGCTTTCTTT; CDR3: CASSSGGAYEAFF
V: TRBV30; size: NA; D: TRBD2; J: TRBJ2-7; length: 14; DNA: TGTGCCTGGAACCGACTAGCGGGGAGTTACGAGCAGTACTTC; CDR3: CAWNRLAGSYEQYF
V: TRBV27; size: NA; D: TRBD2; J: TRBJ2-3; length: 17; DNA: TGTGCCAGCAGTTCGGGGACTAGCGGGAGGTTCTTCGATACGCAGTATTTT; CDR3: CASSSGTSGRFFDTQYF
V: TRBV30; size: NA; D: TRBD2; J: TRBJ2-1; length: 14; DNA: TGTGCCTGGAGACGAGCGGGGTCCTACAATGAGCAGTTCTTC; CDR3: CAWRRAGSYNEQFF
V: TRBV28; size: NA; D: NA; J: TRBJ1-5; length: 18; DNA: TGTGCCAGCAGTTTACCCACAGCATCCACATTTAGCAATCAGCCCCAGCATTTT; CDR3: CASSLPTASTFSNQPQHF
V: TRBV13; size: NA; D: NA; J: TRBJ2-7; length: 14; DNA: TGTGCCAGCAGCTCCGTGGTTCGGGGTTACGAGCAGTACTTC; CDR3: CASSSVVRGYEQYF
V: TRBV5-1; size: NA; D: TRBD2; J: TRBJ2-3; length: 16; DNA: TGCGCCAGCAGCCTCAGACTAGCCTCTAGCACAGATACGCAGTATTTT; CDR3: CASSLRLASSTDTQYF
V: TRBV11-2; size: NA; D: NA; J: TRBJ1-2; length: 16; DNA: TGTGCCAGCAGCCCAGTAGTCGGCAGGGGCCACCCTATTAGGACCTTC; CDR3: CASSPVVGRGHPIRTF
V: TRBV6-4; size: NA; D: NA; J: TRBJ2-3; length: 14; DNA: TGTGCCAGCAGTGACGGTCTAGCTTCGGATACGCAGTATTTT; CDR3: CASSDGLASDTQYF
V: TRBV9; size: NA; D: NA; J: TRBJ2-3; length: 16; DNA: TGTGCCAGCAGCGTTTTAAGTGCGACTGAGTACGATACGCAGTATTTT; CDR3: CASSVLSATEYDTQYF
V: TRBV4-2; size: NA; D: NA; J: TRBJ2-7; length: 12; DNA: TGTGCCAGCAGCCAAGGGGGGGACGAGCAGTACTTC; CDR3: CASSQGGDEQYF
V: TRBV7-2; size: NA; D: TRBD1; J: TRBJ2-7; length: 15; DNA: TGTGCCAGCAGCTTAGTACGGGACAGCGGTGGCGAGCAGTACTTC; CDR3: CASSLVRDSGGEQYF
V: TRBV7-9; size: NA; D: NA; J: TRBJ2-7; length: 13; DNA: TGTGCCAGCAGCCGAGACAGTATCTACGAGCAGTACTTC; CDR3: CASSRDSIYEQYF
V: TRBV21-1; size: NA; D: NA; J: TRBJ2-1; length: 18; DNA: TGTGCCAGCAGCAAAGTTCCGACTAGCGGGAGTTCGGCCAATGAGCAGTTCTTC; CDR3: CASSKVPTSGSSANEQFF
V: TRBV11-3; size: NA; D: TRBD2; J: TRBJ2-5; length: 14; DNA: TGTGCCAGCAGCGAGAGCGGGGGGTGGGAGACCCAGTACTTC; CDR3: CASSESGGWETQYF
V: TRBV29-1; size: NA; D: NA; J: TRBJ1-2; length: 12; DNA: TGCAGCGTTGAAGCGGGGTCCTATGGCTACCCCTTC; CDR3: CSVEAGSYGYPF
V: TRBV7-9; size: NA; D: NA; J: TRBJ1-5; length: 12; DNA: TGTTCCAGCAGCTACGGGGATCAGCCCCAGCATTTT; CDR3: CSSSYGDQPQHF
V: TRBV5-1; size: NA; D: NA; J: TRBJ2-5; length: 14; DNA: TGCGCCAGCAGCTTGGCCCACTTCCAAGAGACCCAGTACTTC; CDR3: CASSLAHFQETQYF
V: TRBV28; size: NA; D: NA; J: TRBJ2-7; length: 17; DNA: TGTGCCAGCAGTTTGTCCCCTACTAGCCTAGTTCCGCGCGAGCAGTACTTC; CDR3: CASSLSPTSLVPREQYF
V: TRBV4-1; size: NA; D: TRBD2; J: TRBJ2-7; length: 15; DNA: TGCGCCAGCAGAGGACTAGCGGGAGCAAGGAACGAGCAGTACTTC; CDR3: CASRGLAGARNEQYF
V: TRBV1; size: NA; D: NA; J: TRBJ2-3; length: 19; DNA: TGCACCAGCAGCCAAGATCTGCGGGAGGGCCCAATGGGCACAGATACGCAGTATTTT; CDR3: CTSSQDLREGPMGTDTQYF
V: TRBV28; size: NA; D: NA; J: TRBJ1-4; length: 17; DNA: TGTGCCAGCAGTTTAATAGTGGGGGCGCAGGGTAATGAAAAACTGTTTTTT; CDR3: CASSLIVGAQGNEKLFF
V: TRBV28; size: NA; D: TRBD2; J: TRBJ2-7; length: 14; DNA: TGTGCCAGCAGTGCCCCCGGGACTAGCGGTGGGGTGGGCTTC; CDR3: CASSAPGTSGGVGF
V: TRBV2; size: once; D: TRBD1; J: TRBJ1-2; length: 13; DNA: TGTGCCAGCAGCGTGGGACAGGGGATTGGCTACACCTTC; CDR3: CASSVGQGIGYTF
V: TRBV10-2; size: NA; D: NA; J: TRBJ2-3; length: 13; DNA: TGCGCCAGCAGTGCACCCCCGGGGGATACGCAGTATTTT; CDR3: CASSAPPGDTQYF